A selection of T cell receptor beta chains follows, all from one sample in a study of T-cell reconstitution after alpha-beta-depleted transplantation in children. One entry per CDR3 protein, called by TCRdb with MiXCR from the PCR reads. The sample contains 190,000 or so distinct CDR3 sequences, just over 14% of which appear only once. Here the sequenced sample was PBMCs from the stem cell graft donor, taken from the stem cell graft. These receptors all stem from a human donor who donated a stem cell graft to a child with acute lymphoblastic leukemia. Both conserved end residues are part of each CDR3. The D gene is left open where the match is weak. For some rows the clone size is stated as once, few or many, or as a class when expanded; others skip it.

D: TRBD1
size: -
J: TRBJ1-1
V: TRBV20-1
DNA: TGCAGTGCTTTAAAATGGGGACAGGGGAACACTGAAGCTTTCTTT
CDR3: CSALKWGQGNTEAFF

D: -
size: -
J: TRBJ1-1
V: TRBV12-3/TRBV12-4
DNA: TGTGCCAGCAGGTATACCACCAGCAACACTGAAGCTTTCTTT
CDR3: CASRYTTSNTEAFF

D: TRBD1
size: few
J: TRBJ2-5
V: TRBV5-5
DNA: TGTGCCAGCAGCTTTGTACAGGGGTCAGAAGAGACCCAGTACTTC
CDR3: CASSFVQGSEETQYF

D: TRBD1
size: many
J: TRBJ2-4
V: TRBV5-1
DNA: TGCGCCAGCAGCTTGGCGGGGACAGGGGGAGTCAAAAACATTCAGTACTTC
CDR3: CASSLAGTGGVKNIQYF

D: -
size: many
J: TRBJ2-7
V: TRBV5-1
DNA: TGCGCCAGCAGCTTGGGCCACTACTCCTACGAGCAGTACTTC
CDR3: CASSLGHYSYEQYF

D: -
size: -
J: TRBJ1-2
V: TRBV6-1
DNA: TGTGCCAGCAGTGAAAGAGTATATGGCTACACCTTC
CDR3: CASSERVYGYTF

D: -
size: many
J: TRBJ2-2
V: TRBV27
DNA: TGTGCCAGCAGCCGGGACCGTAACACCGGGGAGCTGTTTTTT
CDR3: CASSRDRNTGELFF

D: -
size: many
J: TRBJ2-3
V: TRBV29-1
DNA: TGCAGCGTTGATGTGCAGTCCACAGATACGCAGTATTTT
CDR3: CSVDVQSTDTQYF

D: -
size: few
J: TRBJ2-7
V: TRBV6-5
DNA: TGTGCCAGCAGTTATCCCGGGACCAAAAAAATCTCCTACGAGCAGTACTTC
CDR3: CASSYPGTKKISYEQYF

D: -
size: many
J: TRBJ1-1
V: TRBV20-1
DNA: TGCAGTGCTAGCTTGGGGCGTTACACTGAAGCTTTCTTT
CDR3: CSASLGRYTEAFF

D: -
size: many
J: TRBJ1-2
V: TRBV4-1
DNA: TGCGCCAGCAGCCAAGATTCGGGACGAGGAGGCCTCCATGGCTACACCTTC
CDR3: CASSQDSGRGGLHGYTF

D: -
size: many
J: TRBJ2-3
V: TRBV20-1
DNA: TGCAGTGCTGACGGCAGGGCAGATACGCAGTATTTT
CDR3: CSADGRADTQYF

D: -
size: -
J: TRBJ1-4
V: TRBV28
DNA: TGTGCCGTAAAGGAGGGGAATGAAAAACTGTTTTTT
CDR3: CAVKEGNEKLFF

D: TRBD1
size: many
J: TRBJ1-2
V: TRBV29-1
DNA: TGCAGCGTTGAAGGGCTCTTAGGGACAGAAGATGGCTACACCTTC
CDR3: CSVEGLLGTEDGYTF

D: -
size: few
J: TRBJ1-1
V: TRBV3-1
DNA: TGTGCCAGCAGCCAAGATCTTTGGGGGTCGGGAAGGACGAGCCCTGAAGCTTTCTTT
CDR3: CASSQDLWGSGRTSPEAFF

D: -
size: many
J: TRBJ2-2
V: TRBV27
DNA: TGTGCCAGCAGTTTATCAGGAGGGATTAAGGCCGGGGAGCTGTTTTTT
CDR3: CASSLSGGIKAGELFF

D: TRBD1
size: many
J: TRBJ2-1
V: TRBV20-1
DNA: TGCAGTGCTAGGGTGGACAGGGTCCACAATGAGCAGTTCTTC
CDR3: CSARVDRVHNEQFF

D: -
size: many
J: TRBJ2-7
V: TRBV21-1
DNA: TGTGCCAGCAGCACTGGACAGGTTAGCTACGAGCAGTACTTC
CDR3: CASSTGQVSYEQYF

D: TRBD1
size: -
J: TRBJ2-7
V: TRBV5-5
DNA: TGTGCCAGCAGCTTGGGGGGACAGTTCTCCTACGAGCAGTACTTC
CDR3: CASSLGGQFSYEQYF

D: -
size: many
J: TRBJ2-1
V: TRBV10-3
DNA: TGTGCCATCAGTCGGGACTCAGCGGAAAATGAGCAGTTCTTC
CDR3: CAISRDSAENEQFF

D: -
size: -
J: TRBJ2-1
V: TRBV24-1
DNA: TGTGCCACCAGTGACCCTACAGGGTCAGGCCTCTACAATGAGCAGTTCTTC
CDR3: CATSDPTGSGLYNEQFF

D: -
size: -
J: TRBJ2-7
V: TRBV12-2
DNA: TGTGCAAGTCGCCGGGATGTCCGAGGTTGCGAGCAGTACTTC
CDR3: CASRRDVRGCEQYF

D: -
size: -
J: TRBJ2-5
V: TRBV25-1
DNA: TGTGCCAGCAGTGGCCGGCAGGGCCAAGAGACCCAGTACTTC
CDR3: CASSGRQGQETQYF

D: -
size: -
J: TRBJ2-1
V: TRBV12-3/TRBV12-4
DNA: TGTGCCAGCAGTCCCCGGGGAAGTTCGCGGTATGAGCAGTTCTTC
CDR3: CASSPRGSSRYEQFF

D: -
size: many
J: TRBJ1-5
V: TRBV12-3/TRBV12-4
DNA: TGTGCCAGCAGTTTTGAGGCAGGGCTTCAGCCCCAGCATTTT
CDR3: CASSFEAGLQPQHF

D: TRBD2
size: -
J: TRBJ2-7
V: TRBV30
DNA: TGTGCCTGGGCTCGAGATGGGGGACTAGCGGGAAAACAGTACTTC
CDR3: CAWARDGGLAGKQYF

D: TRBD1
size: -
J: TRBJ2-7
V: TRBV5-1
DNA: TGCGCCAGCAGCCCGACGGGACAGGGGGCCCACGAGCAGTACTTC
CDR3: CASSPTGQGAHEQYF

D: TRBD1
size: few
J: TRBJ2-5
V: TRBV5-1
DNA: TGCGCCAGCAGCTTGTCTGGACAGGGAGAGACCCAGTACTTC
CDR3: CASSLSGQGETQYF

D: -
size: -
J: TRBJ1-6
V: TRBV18
DNA: TGTGCCAGCTCACCACTGCCAGGGGATAATTCACCCCTCCACTTT
CDR3: CASSPLPGDNSPLHF

D: -
size: -
J: TRBJ1-4
V: TRBV5-1
DNA: TGCGCCAGCAGTACCGGGACGGCAGAGGATGAAAAACTGTTTTTT
CDR3: CASSTGTAEDEKLFF

D: -
size: -
J: TRBJ1-1
V: TRBV12-3/TRBV12-4
DNA: TGTGCCACCGCCGTGGCAGCGAACACTGAAGCTTTCTTT
CDR3: CATAVAANTEAFF

D: -
size: many
J: TRBJ2-1
V: TRBV5-1
DNA: TGCGCCAGCAGCTCCCATATACGGGGGTGGCCCACGATTACTGAGCAGTTCTTC
CDR3: CASSSHIRGWPTITEQFF

D: -
size: many
J: TRBJ2-2
V: TRBV5-1
DNA: TGCGCCAGCAGCTTCTACGGGTTAGCCGAGGTCACCGGGGAGCTGTTTTTT
CDR3: CASSFYGLAEVTGELFF

D: TRBD1
size: -
J: TRBJ2-5
V: TRBV6-2/TRBV6-3
DNA: TGTGCCAACTCGGACAGGGAACAAGAGACCCAGTACTTC
CDR3: CANSDREQETQYF

D: -
size: many
J: TRBJ1-5
V: TRBV7-9
DNA: TGTGCCAGCAGCGGCCCTGGGGACCGTCGGCCCCAGCATTTT
CDR3: CASSGPGDRRPQHF

D: -
size: many
J: TRBJ2-3
V: TRBV11-3
DNA: TGTGCTAGCGGACCTAGCACAGATACGCAGTATTTT
CDR3: CASGPSTDTQYF

D: TRBD2
size: many
J: TRBJ2-3
V: TRBV27
DNA: TGTGCCAGCAGTCTGGGACTAGCGGGAGTCTGGGATACGCAGTATTTT
CDR3: CASSLGLAGVWDTQYF

D: -
size: few
J: TRBJ2-2
V: TRBV5-1
DNA: TGCGCCAGCAGCCCCCTTAGCGGATACGGGGAGCTGTTTTTT
CDR3: CASSPLSGYGELFF

D: TRBD2
size: -
J: TRBJ2-1
V: TRBV24-1
DNA: TGTGCCACCGGGGGGGAGAATGAGCAGTTCTTC
CDR3: CATGGENEQFF

D: TRBD2
size: few
J: TRBJ2-7
V: TRBV20-1
DNA: TGCAGTGCGGGACTAGCGGGAGGCGAGCAGTACTTC
CDR3: CSAGLAGGEQYF

D: -
size: many
J: TRBJ1-5
V: TRBV6-2/TRBV6-3
DNA: TGTGCCAGCAGTTACACGGCTTATAGCAATCAGCCCCAGCATTTT
CDR3: CASSYTAYSNQPQHF

D: -
size: few
J: TRBJ2-4
V: TRBV12-3/TRBV12-4
DNA: TGTGCCAGCAGCCCTGGCCCATTTGGGAAGAACATTCAGTACTTC
CDR3: CASSPGPFGKNIQYF

D: -
size: many
J: TRBJ2-5
V: TRBV15
DNA: TGTGCCACCAGCAGAGACAGGGGAGAGACCCAGTACTTC
CDR3: CATSRDRGETQYF

D: -
size: few
J: TRBJ1-2
V: TRBV29-1
DNA: TGCAGCGTCGCTCTAACTATGGGTAGCGGCTACACCTTC
CDR3: CSVALTMGSGYTF

D: TRBD2
size: many
J: TRBJ2-3
V: TRBV4-2
DNA: TGTGCCAGCAGCCAAGGGACCTTCAGCGGACTAGCTCCTTCGGATACGCAGTATTTT
CDR3: CASSQGTFSGLAPSDTQYF

D: -
size: many
J: TRBJ2-2
V: TRBV6-5
DNA: TGTGCCAGCAGTTCGGTCTACTACACCGGGGAGCTGTTTTTT
CDR3: CASSSVYYTGELFF

D: TRBD2
size: many
J: TRBJ2-1
V: TRBV19
DNA: TGTGCCAGTAGTGACGGACTAGCGGGAGTGCGGTTCTTC
CDR3: CASSDGLAGVRFF

D: TRBD2
size: many
J: TRBJ2-3
V: TRBV6-2/TRBV6-3
DNA: TGTGCCAGCGGACTAGCGGGGCGCACAGATACGCAGTATTTT
CDR3: CASGLAGRTDTQYF

D: -
size: many
J: TRBJ1-2
V: TRBV5-1
DNA: TGCGCCAGCAGCCCTCCGGGGAGTATCTATGGCTACACCTTC
CDR3: CASSPPGSIYGYTF

D: -
size: many
J: TRBJ2-7
V: TRBV5-1
DNA: TGCGCCAGCAGGCCCGGGACGGGGACCTACGAGCAGTACTTC
CDR3: CASRPGTGTYEQYF

D: -
size: many
J: TRBJ1-1
V: TRBV7-9
DNA: TGTGCCAGCAGCTCCGGGGCGAGGGAAGCTTTCTTT
CDR3: CASSSGAREAFF

D: TRBD2
size: -
J: TRBJ2-7
V: TRBV20-1
DNA: TGCAGTGCTAGTTCGGTAGCGGGTGACACTTACGAGCAGTACTTC
CDR3: CSASSVAGDTYEQYF

D: TRBD2
size: many
J: TRBJ2-1
V: TRBV12-3/TRBV12-4
DNA: TGTGCCAGCAGTAAGACTAGCGGGAGAATCCCCTACAATGAGCAGTTCTTC
CDR3: CASSKTSGRIPYNEQFF

D: -
size: -
J: TRBJ2-7
V: TRBV28
DNA: TGTGCCAGCAGTAGGTCAGGGATTCGCGAGCAGTACTTC
CDR3: CASSRSGIREQYF

D: TRBD1
size: many
J: TRBJ1-2
V: TRBV5-5
DNA: TGTGCCAGCAGCGCCCGGGACAGAAACTATGGCTACACCTTC
CDR3: CASSARDRNYGYTF